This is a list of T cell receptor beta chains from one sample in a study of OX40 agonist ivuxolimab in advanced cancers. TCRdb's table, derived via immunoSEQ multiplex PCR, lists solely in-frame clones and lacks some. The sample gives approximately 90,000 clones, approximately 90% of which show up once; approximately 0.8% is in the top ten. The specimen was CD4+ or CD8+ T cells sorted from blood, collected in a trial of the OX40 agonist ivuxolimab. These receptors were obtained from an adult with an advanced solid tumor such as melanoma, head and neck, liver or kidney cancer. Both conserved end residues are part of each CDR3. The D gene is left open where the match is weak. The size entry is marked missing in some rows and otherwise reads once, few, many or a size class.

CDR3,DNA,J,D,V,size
CASSLAGGLTDTQYF,TGTGCCAGCAGCCTAGCGGGGGGGCTGACAGATACGCAGTATTTT,TRBJ2-3,TRBD2,TRBV28,-
CAGTHTGELFF,TGTGCCGGTACACACACCGGGGAGCTGTTTTTT,TRBJ2-2,-,TRBV11-2,many
CASRLTGGRRTEAFF,TGTGCCAGCAGACTTACAGGGGGCCGGAGAACTGAAGCTTTCTTT,TRBJ1-1,TRBD1,TRBV28,-
CASSLGRSYNSPLHF,TGTGCCAGCAGTTTAGGCAGGAGCTATAATTCACCCCTCCACTTT,TRBJ1-6,-,TRBV27,once
CASSPGQGVSPLHF,TGTGCCAGCTCACCTGGACAGGGGGTATCACCCCTCCACTTT,TRBJ1-6,TRBD1,TRBV18,-
CASSQTGVGSPLHF,TGTGCCAGCAGCCAGACAGGGGTTGGCTCACCCCTCCACTTT,TRBJ1-6,TRBD1,TRBV6-5,few
CASSSGQTYEQYF,TGTGCCAGCAGTTCCGGACAGACTTACGAGCAGTACTTC,TRBJ2-7,-,TRBV28,-
CASSPGQGAYNEQFF,TGCGCCAGCAGCCCAGGACAGGGGGCATACAATGAGCAGTTCTTC,TRBJ2-1,TRBD1,TRBV5-1,-
CASSERVGWWETQYF,TGTGCCAGCAGTGAGAGGGTGGGATGGTGGGAGACCCAGTACTTC,TRBJ2-5,-,TRBV2,-
CASSERGGSPGEAFF,TGCGCCAGCAGTGAGAGGGGGGGGTCCCCCGGAGAAGCTTTCTTT,TRBJ1-1,-,TRBV10-2,-
CASSLTSGDISYEQYF,TGTGCCAGCAGCTTGACTAGCGGCGACATCTCCTACGAGCAGTACTTC,TRBJ2-7,TRBD2,TRBV7-2,-
CASSPATGEYYEQYF,TGTGCCAGCAGCCCAGCGACAGGGGAGTACTACGAGCAGTACTTC,TRBJ2-7,TRBD1,TRBV9,few
CASSLAGAKNIQYF,TGTGCCAGCAGTTTAGCGGGGGCCAAAAACATTCAGTACTTC,TRBJ2-4,-,TRBV28,-
CASSQDPSTGTGDLLYGYTF,TGCGCCAGCAGCCAAGATCCCTCAACCGGGACAGGGGATCTCCTCTATGGCTACACCTTC,TRBJ1-2,TRBD1,TRBV4-1,-
CASSDSRTGGEAFF,TGCGCCAGCAGTGACTCCAGGACCGGGGGTGAAGCTTTCTTT,TRBJ1-1,-,TRBV10-1,-
CASSRGLAGGETQYF,TGTGCCAGCAGCCGGGGACTAGCGGGCGGAGAGACCCAGTACTTC,TRBJ2-5,TRBD2,TRBV7-2,once
CASSLEPGSNEQFF,TGCGCCAGCAGCTTGGAACCGGGTAGTAATGAGCAGTTCTTC,TRBJ2-1,-,TRBV5-1,-
CASAGNSPLHF,TGTGCCAGCGCGGGGAATTCACCCCTCCACTTT,TRBJ1-6,-,TRBV28,few
CSAGKDGYTF,TGCAGTGCTGGGAAGGATGGCTACACCTTC,TRBJ1-2,-,TRBV20-1,few
CASSINTREQYF,TGTGCCAGCAGTATAAATACGAGGGAGCAGTACTTC,TRBJ2-7,-,TRBV28,-
CASSPGPGGELFF,TGTGCCAGCAGCCCAGGGCCGGGCGGGGAGCTGTTTTTT,TRBJ2-2,-,TRBV7-2,-
CASSPYRYSYEQYF,TGTGCCAGCAGTCCCTACAGGTACTCCTACGAGCAGTACTTC,TRBJ2-7,-,TRBV6-1,-
CASSLGTRKGETQYF,TGCGCCAGCAGCTTGGGGACCAGGAAAGGGGAGACCCAGTACTTC,TRBJ2-5,-,TRBV5-1,-
CAISADSLTYGYTF,TGTGCCATCAGTGCGGACAGCCTTACCTATGGCTACACCTTC,TRBJ1-2,-,TRBV10-3,-
CAWAWEYF,TGTGCCTGGGCGTGGGAGTACTTC,TRBJ2-7,-,TRBV30,-
CASSLQGTGYTF,TGTGCCAGCAGTTTGCAGGGAACCGGCTACACCTTC,TRBJ1-2,-,TRBV28,-
CASSYVSGAPEAFF,TGTGCCAGCAGTTACGTCTCGGGGGCCCCTGAAGCTTTCTTT,TRBJ1-1,-,TRBV6-5,once
CASSVGQGNEKLFF,TGTGCCAGTAGTGTGGGACAGGGGAATGAAAAACTGTTTTTT,TRBJ1-4,TRBD1,TRBV19,-
CASSLGLAGGPTDTQYF,TGTGCCAGCAGCTTGGGACTAGCGGGGGGGCCAACAGATACGCAGTATTTT,TRBJ2-3,TRBD2,TRBV11-3,-
CAWSVNSNQPQHF,TGTGCCTGGAGTGTCAATAGCAATCAGCCCCAGCATTTT,TRBJ1-5,-,TRBV30,-
CASSQLAGSYNEQFF,TGTGCCAGCAGCCAGCTAGCGGGGAGCTACAATGAGCAGTTCTTC,TRBJ2-1,TRBD2,TRBV4-2,-
CASSQTSATNEKLFF,TGTGCCAGCAGCCAAACTTCTGCAACTAATGAAAAACTGTTTTTT,TRBJ1-4,-,TRBV4-2,-
CASSLSSTSGNTIYF,TGTGCCAGCAGCTTAAGTTCAACCTCTGGAAACACCATATATTTT,TRBJ1-3,-,TRBV7-2,-
CASSRQTRYNEQFF,TGTGCCAGCAGCCGCCAGACTAGGTACAATGAGCAGTTCTTC,TRBJ2-1,-,TRBV13,-
CASPGNGATEAFF,TGTGCCAGCCCCGGGAACGGGGCAACTGAAGCTTTCTTT,TRBJ1-1,-,TRBV28,-
CASSRLAGVATDTQYF,TGCGCCAGCAGCAGACTAGCGGGGGTGGCCACAGATACGCAGTATTTT,TRBJ2-3,TRBD2,TRBV5-1,-
CASSSEGAQHF,TGTGCCAGCAGCTCCGAAGGGGCCCAGCATTTT,TRBJ1-5,-,TRBV7-9,-